These 3 T cell receptor beta chains were sequenced from one sample in a study of cytomegalovirus exposure and HLA in healthy donors. PCR was performed using 60 Vbeta and 13 Jbeta primers. Assay used: immunoSEQ multiplex PCR; TCRdb lists only in-frame clones, some missing. This table has 40,000 or so clones, 66% appearing once. The sample was PBMCs. The receptors were sampled from a man aged 50 to 60 in good health and CMV-seropositive.

V gene TRBV5-4 combines with J gene TRBJ1-2, with D possibly matching TRBD1 (5 bases). CDR3 size: 14 residues. Germline lookup yields CDR1 SGHNT and CDR2 YYREEE (reference sequence). The V gene lost 0 bases and the J gene lost 9 bases, with 15 bases spanning the gap. The CDR3 sequence is CASSLDYGGQSYTF. CDR3 nucleotides: TGTGCCAGCAGCTTGGACTACGGTGGACAAAGCTACACCTTC.

V usage is TRBV19 and J usage is TRBJ2-7, with a possible D match to TRBD2 (5 bases). The length of the CDR3 is 14 residues. V dropped 1 base and J dropped 0 bases, with 7 bases sitting between them. Looked up from germline, CDR1 is LNHDA and CDR2 is SQIVND (reference sequence). CDR3 nucleotides: TGTGCCAGTAGTATAGCGGCGGGCTCCTACGAGCAGTACTTC. Translation gives CASSIAAGSYEQYF.

This clone appeared a few times. V is TRBV30 and J is TRBJ2-7, with TRBD1 identical over 7 bases. This CDR3 region has 13 residues. V dropped 4 bases and J dropped 3; count of bases not matched to a gene: 6. Germline assignment: CDR1 GTSNPN and CDR2 SVGIG (reference sequence). The DNA of the CDR3 is TGTGCCTGGACGAGGACAGGTGTCTACGAGCAGTACTTC. This encodes CAWTRTGVYEQYF.